This TCR beta chain was identified in a study of blood T cell repertoires in COVID-19. The CDR3 consists of 13 residues. V lost 4 bases, J lost 5 bases, and 5 bases stayed unmatched. Germline values: CDR1 SGHRS, CDR2 YFSETQ. Method: immunoSEQ multiplex PCR; TCRdb's copy keeps in-frame clones and lacks some. The sample lists a few hundred thousand clones; 87% were seen once. Specimen: peripheral blood. V usage is TRBV5-1 and J usage is TRBJ2-5; 7 bases match TRBD1. The receptor was derived from a man aged 55 to 70 who had recovered from COVID-19. DNA of the CDR3: TGCGCCAGCAGCAAGACAGGGCCCGAGACCCAGTACTTC. It codes for CASSKTGPETQYF.